This TCR beta chain was sequenced during a study of OX40 agonist ivuxolimab in advanced cancers. This clone was seen once. This table comes from immunoSEQ multiplex PCR, and its TCRdb copy is limited to in-frame clones, with some not included. The data show 81,000 or so clones, about 90% seen once. Germline V CDR1 and CDR2: LNHNV, YYDKDF (reference sequence). The V gene lost 3 bases and the J gene lost 0 bases, with 12 bases spanning the gap. The CDR3 runs to 15 residues. This sequence originates from an adult with an advanced solid tumor such as melanoma, head and neck, liver or kidney cancer. The sequences come from CD4+ or CD8+ T cells sorted from blood, collected in a trial of the OX40 agonist ivuxolimab. This chain links TRBV15 with TRBJ2-7; possibly TRBD2 for D (6 bases). The DNA of the CDR3 is TGTGCCACCAGCAGCTTATTGGGGGGCTCCTACGAGCAGTACTTC. Translating gives CATSSLLGGSYEQYF.